One sample yielded the 17 T cell receptor beta chains listed below, sequenced in a study of response to subunit inactivated influenza vaccine. TCRdb reanalysed the RT-PCR reads using MiXCR and keeps one entry per CDR3 protein. The sample contains approximately 530,000 distinct CDR3 sequences, less than 10% of which appear only once. The source was PBMCs from blood, collected around 25 months after vaccination. Source of these receptors: a man aged 45-69 years who received an inactivated influenza vaccine.

This clonotype was detected many times. The chain links TRBV5-1 to TRBJ2-3, with 11 bases that match TRBD2. Per germline, CDR1 SGHRS and CDR2 YFSETQ. The CDR3 loop spans 16 amino acids. V trimming: 3 bases; J trimming: 3 bases; junction bases outside the gene matches: 6. The CDR3: CASSSTGTSGTDTQYF. The CDR3 DNA is TGCGCCAGCAGCTCTACCGGGACTAGCGGAACAGATACGCAGTATTTT.

This clonotype came up a few times. The V and J genes are TRBV6-6 and TRBJ2-5; no reliable D call. The V gene's germline CDR1 is MNHNY and CDR2 SVGAGI (reference sequence). Trimming took 2 bases from V and 3 from J, leaving 4 bases between them. The CDR3 consists of 12 residues. The CDR3 protein is CASSYAKETQYF. DNA of the CDR3: TGTGCCAGCAGTTACGCCAAAGAGACCCAGTACTTC.

This clonotype was picked up a small number of times. CDR3 protein: CAISGGTSGGWETQYF. The CDR3 DNA reads as TGTGCCATCAGTGGAGGGACTAGCGGCGGTTGGGAGACCCAGTACTTC. This chain links TRBV10-3 with TRBJ2-5, with 11 bases identical to TRBD2. V gave up 4 bases and J gave up 5 bases; unmatched junction bases: 9. Germline CDR1 is ENHRY and CDR2 is SYGVKD. CDR3 length equals 16 residues.

This clonotype came up a few times. Sequence at one end of the junction differs from germline and may be a read error. The chain employs TRBV6-1 and TRBJ2-3, with 14 bases identical to TRBD2. The CDR3 covers 16 residues. Germline values: CDR1 MNHNS, CDR2 SASEGT. DNA for the CDR3: TGTGCCAGCAGTAGGGGACTAGCGGGAGTTGCAGATATGCAGTATTTT. This codes for CASSRGLAGVADMQYF.

The chain links TRBV5-6 to TRBJ2-5; possibly TRBD2 for D (6 bases). There are 14 residues in the CDR3. Germline values: CDR1 SGHDT, CDR2 YYEEEE. The germline V and J ends were trimmed by 6 bases and 2 bases, with 14 bases remaining between them. CDR3 loop: CASTPRGSQETQYF. As DNA, the CDR3 is TGTGCCAGCACTCCCCGGGGGTCGCAAGAGACCCAGTACTTC.

This clonotype has ten or more counts. The chain couples TRBV11-1 to TRBJ2-1; TRBD2 matches 16 bases. The V gene's germline CDR1 is SGHAT and CDR2 FQDESV (reference sequence). There are 19 residues in the CDR3. After removal of 5 bases from V and 6 bases from J, the junction contained 13 bases not matched to a gene. CDR3 protein: CASSPSGTSGREWSNEQFF. CDR3 coding DNA: TGTGCCAGCAGCCCGTCCGGGACTAGCGGGAGGGAATGGTCCAATGAGCAGTTCTTC.

The chain couples TRBV20-1 to TRBJ1-1, with D possibly TRBD1 on 5 matching bases. In germline, CDR1 is DFQATT, CDR2 SNEGSKA (reference sequence). This CDR3 is 11 amino acids long. Trimming shortened V by 5 bases and J by 7 bases, and 11 bases separated the two germline ends. The CDR3 region has the DNA TGCAGTGCTTTAAAGACAGTTGAAGCTTTCTTT. This encodes CSALKTVEAFF.

The chain joins TRBV4-1 to TRBJ2-1; no reliable D call. Trimming pared 1 base from V and 0 bases from J, leaving 10 bases between. This CDR3 has 16 amino acids. CDR1 is MGHRA, CDR2 YSYEKL, per germline. CDR3 in amino acids: CASSQVGLSSYNEQFF. In nucleotides, the CDR3 is TGCGCCAGCAGCCAAGTGGGCCTGAGCTCCTACAATGAGCAGTTCTTC.

This clonotype turned up a few times. J is TRBJ1-1 and V is TRBV20-1, with no clear D. The CDR3 runs 11 residues. V gave up 2 bases and J gave up 5 bases, with 6 bases separating them. Germline V gene sequence: CDR1 DFQATT, CDR2 SNEGSKA (reference sequence). DNA for the CDR3: TGCAGTGCTAGAACGGGAACTGAAGCTTTCTTT. It is translated as CSARTGTEAFF.

In its sample, this clonotype was seen many times. One junction end does not reproduce the germline sequence, and a read error may be involved. The rearrangement joins TRBV7-2 to TRBJ2-1; 11 nucleotides match TRBD2. Germline loops: CDR1 SGHTA, CDR2 FQGNSA. This CDR3 is built from 15 residues. The CDR3 bases are TGTGCCAGCAGTTTAGTAGCGGGAGGGAACAATGAGCAGTTCTTC. Amino acids: CASSLVAGGNNEQFF. The whole variable domain, filled in from reference TRBV7-2 and TRBJ2-1, reads GAGVSQSPSNKVTEKGKDVELRCDPISGHTALYWYRQSLGQGLEFLIYFQGNSAPDKSGLPSDRFSAERTGGSVSTLTIQRTQQEDSAVYLCASSLVAGGNNEQFFGPGTRLTVL.

The chain links TRBV4-3 to TRBJ2-3; D is undetermined. Germline CDR1 LGHNA, CDR2 YSLEER. This CDR3 contains 14 residues. V gave up 1 base and J gave up 3 bases, with 8 bases separating them. This CDR3 is CASSQVAQTDTQYF. As DNA, the CDR3 is TGCGCCAGCAGCCAAGTCGCACAGACAGATACGCAGTATTTT.

This clonotype was observed a handful of times. The chain has TRBV11-2 and TRBJ2-2; D is uncertain. CDR1 and CDR2 from the germline V gene are SGHAT and FQNNGV. The CDR3 is 12 amino acids. V shed 3 bases and J shed 6 bases, with 5 bases lying between them. CDR3 DNA sequence: TGTGCCAGCAGCTTTCCCGCCGGGGAGCTGTTTTTT. This encodes CASSFPAGELFF.

CDR3 sequence: CSVDWASGTGGDEQFF. In DNA form, the CDR3 reads TGCAGCGTTGATTGGGCCTCCGGGACAGGGGGTGATGAGCAGTTCTTC. The V call is TRBV29-1, the J call TRBJ2-1, with TRBD1 identical over 11 bases. The CDR3 contains 16 residues. V lost 3 bases and J lost 8; bases outside the gene matches: 12. In germline, CDR1 is SQVTM, CDR2 ANQGSEA.

Points on this clonotype: Germline and junction disagree at one end, which may indicate a read error. This sequence joins TRBV2 and TRBJ2-3, with 11 bases fitting TRBD1. Germline V lookup: CDR1 SNHLY, CDR2 FYNNEI. The CDR3 consists of 15 residues. The CDR3 spells CASRLGQGATETQYF. The CDR3 nucleotides read TGTGCCAGCAGACTAGGACAGGGGGCAACAGAAACGCAGTATTTT.

A few counts support this clonotype. The rearrangement joins TRBV12-3 or TRBV12-4 to TRBJ2-2; the D gene is possibly TRBD1 (6 bases). Deletions cut 4 bases from V and 5 bases from J, with 20 bases between. This CDR3 comprises 17 residues. The CDR3 DNA sequence: TGTGCCAGCAGTTACGGCTGGGGGCGCCAGGGGACCGGGGAGCTGTTTTTT. Its translation: CASSYGWGRQGTGELFF.

Many counts were recorded for this clonotype. CDR3 amino acids: CASSLELAYNEQFF. The CDR3 nucleotides read TGTGCCAGCAGCTTAGAATTGGCTTACAATGAGCAGTTCTTC. V and J are TRBV11-2 and TRBJ2-1; D gene unclear. V lost 0 bases to trimming and J lost 4 bases, with 7 bases between them. Germline CDR1 is SGHAT and CDR2 is FQNNGV. The CDR3 has 14 amino acids.

The V gene is TRBV27, the J gene TRBJ2-1; perhaps D is TRBD1 or TRBD2 (5 bases each). CDR1 is MNHEY and CDR2 is SMNVEV in the germline V gene (reference sequence). V was clipped by 8 bases and J by 0 bases, with 17 bases between them. There are 16 residues in the CDR3. The CDR3 reads CASPLGRRSSYNEQFF. The CDR3 coding sequence is TGTGCCAGCCCCCTGGGACGCAGGAGCTCCTACAATGAGCAGTTCTTC.